Following are 11 T cell receptor beta chains from one sample sequenced in a study of OX40 agonist ivuxolimab in advanced cancers. The method was the immunoSEQ multiplex PCR assay. Sourced from immuneACCESS, this table was stored by TCRdb with only in-frame sequences that have V and J called. A share of the clones is absent; for the studies checked, an unresolved V gene accounts for under half, and the remainder has no known explanation. The sample table records some 7,000 clones; roughly 78% of these occur just once. About 34% of the sample comes from the top ten. The input for sequencing was CD4+ or CD8+ T cells sorted from blood, taken in a trial of the OX40 agonist ivuxolimab. These receptors originate from an adult with an advanced solid tumor such as melanoma, head and neck, liver or kidney cancer.

V usage is TRBV7-7 and J usage is TRBJ2-5; TRBD2 matches 8 bases. Germline trimming cut 2 bases from V and 1 base from J; bases unmatched to any gene: 3. The CDR3 covers 15 residues. Germline V gene lookup returns CDR1 SSHAT and CDR2 FNYEAQ (reference sequence). The CDR3 DNA reads TGTGCCAGCAGCTTACGGGAGGGAATCCAAGAGACCCAGTACTTC. Translating gives CASSLREGIQETQYF.

This rearrangement joins TRBV10-3 to TRBJ1-4; possible D gene TRBD1, 6 bases. This CDR3 region has 12 residues. Germline values: CDR1 ENHRY, CDR2 SYGVKD. Trimming stripped 3 bases from V and 11 bases from J, with 10 bases between. Here the CDR3 reads CAISEAGAKLFF. Here the CDR3 DNA reads TGTGCCATCAGTGAAGCAGGGGCCAAACTGTTTTTT.

This clone was recorded once. This rearrangement joins TRBV6-1 to TRBJ2-1; D perhaps matches TRBD2 (5 bases). The V gene's germline CDR1 is MNHNS and CDR2 SASEGT. The CDR3 has 15 residues. V dropped 7 bases and J dropped 0 bases, with 13 bases sitting between them. The CDR3 DNA reads TGTGCCAGCACCCTATGGAGGAGCTCCTACAATGAGCAGTTCTTC. It codes for CASTLWRSSYNEQFF.

The CDR3 spells CASSLTSNSYEQYF. The CDR3, as DNA: TGTGCCAGCAGCTTAACCTCGAACTCCTACGAGCAGTACTTC. This rearrangement joins TRBV7-6 to TRBJ2-7; D ambiguous. This CDR3 region has 14 residues. The V and J ends lost 2 bases and 0 bases respectively, with 8 bases between them. Germline lookup yields CDR1 SGHVS and CDR2 FNYEAQ.

The rearrangement uses TRBV6-4 and TRBJ2-3; 12 bases are a match to TRBD2. CDR3 size: 14 residues. The germline gives CDR1 MRHNA, CDR2 SNTAGT. Trimming cost V 4 bases and J 4 bases; bases outside gene matches: 0. CDR3 nucleotides: TGTGCCAGCAGTGGGACTAGCGGGGCAGATACGCAGTATTTT. It is translated as CASSGTSGADTQYF.

The chain couples TRBV29-1 to TRBJ1-2, with TRBD1 identical over 8 bases. Trimming removed 6 bases from V and 2 bases from J; junction bases left unmatched: 2. The CDR3 covers 12 residues. Germline V CDR1 and CDR2: SQVTM, ANQGSEA. The CDR3 region is CSVDRDNYGYTF. The CDR3 nucleotides are TGCAGCGTGGACAGGGACAACTATGGCTACACCTTC.

A single count supports this clone. The gene calls are TRBV7-9 and TRBJ2-1; D unclear. From germline, CDR1 is SEHNR and CDR2 FQNEAQ (reference sequence). Trimming took 7 bases from V and 10 from J, leaving 14 bases between them. The CDR3 loop spans 12 amino acids. DNA for the CDR3: TGTGCCAGCACCTCGACTCTGGGGGAGCAGTTCTTC. Its protein is CASTSTLGEQFF.

This clone has just a few counts. The gene calls are TRBV5-1 and TRBJ2-3; TRBD2 agrees at 10 bases. J gave up 4 bases and V 2 bases, and 4 bases lay outside the gene matches. The CDR3 contains 15 residues. Per the germline V gene, CDR1 is SGHRS and CDR2 is YFSETQ. The CDR3 DNA follows: TGCGCCAGCAGCTTCACTAGCGGGGACTCAGATACGCAGTATTTT. This encodes CASSFTSGDSDTQYF.

V usage is TRBV4-1 and J usage is TRBJ2-3; D is possibly TRBD2 (6 bases). V gave up 1 base and J gave up 3 bases, with 8 bases separating them. Germline V lookup: CDR1 MGHRA, CDR2 YSYEKL. The CDR3 loop spans 14 amino acids. This CDR3 reads CASSQVGRTDTQYF. Here the CDR3 DNA reads TGCGCCAGCAGCCAAGTAGGGAGGACAGATACGCAGTATTTT.

CDR3 sequence reads: CASSFRLHEQYF. The CDR3 coding sequence is TGTGCCAGCAGCTTTAGGTTGCACGAGCAGTACTTC. The chain uses TRBV13 and TRBJ2-7; no firm D call. From germline, CDR1 is PRHDT and CDR2 FYEKMQ (reference sequence). The CDR3 covers 12 residues. Trimming pared 3 bases from V and 5 bases from J, leaving 8 bases between.

The V call is TRBV7-3, the J call TRBJ1-1; D call uncertain. Trimming shortened V by 3 bases and J by 3 bases, and 11 bases separated the two germline ends. The CDR3 runs to 14 residues. Per the germline V gene, CDR1 is SGHTA and CDR2 is FQGTGA. As DNA, the CDR3 is TGTGCCAGCAGCTTGACTGCTGGTGACACTGAAGCTTTCTTT. Protein sequence: CASSLTAGDTEAFF. Supplemented by reference TRBV7-3 and TRBJ1-1, the full variable domain reads GAGVSQTPSNKVTEKGKYVELRCDPISGHTALYWYRQSLGQGPEFLIYFQGTGAADDSGLPNDRFFAVRPEGSVSTLKIQRTERGDSAVYLCASSLTAGDTEAFFGQGTRLTVV.